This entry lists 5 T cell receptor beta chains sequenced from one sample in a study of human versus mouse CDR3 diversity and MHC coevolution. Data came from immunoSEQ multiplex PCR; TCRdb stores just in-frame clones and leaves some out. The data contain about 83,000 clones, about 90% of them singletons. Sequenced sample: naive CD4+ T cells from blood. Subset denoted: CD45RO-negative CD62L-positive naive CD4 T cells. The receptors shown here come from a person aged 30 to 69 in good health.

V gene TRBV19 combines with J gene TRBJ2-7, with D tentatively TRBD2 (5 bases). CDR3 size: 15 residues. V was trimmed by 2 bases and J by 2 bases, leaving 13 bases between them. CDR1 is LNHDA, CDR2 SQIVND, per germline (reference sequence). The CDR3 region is CASSILEGPTYEQYF. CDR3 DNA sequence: TGTGCCAGTAGTATACTCGAGGGCCCCACCTACGAGCAGTACTTC.

This CDR3 is CASSSPREAFF. The CDR3 DNA sequence: TGTGCCAGCAGTTCCCCCCGGGAAGCTTTCTTT. The chain carries TRBV6-6 and TRBJ1-1; no reliable D call. V gave up 4 bases and J gave up 8 bases, with 8 bases separating them. The germline V gene has CDR1 MNHNY and CDR2 SVGAGI (reference sequence). This CDR3 comprises 11 residues.

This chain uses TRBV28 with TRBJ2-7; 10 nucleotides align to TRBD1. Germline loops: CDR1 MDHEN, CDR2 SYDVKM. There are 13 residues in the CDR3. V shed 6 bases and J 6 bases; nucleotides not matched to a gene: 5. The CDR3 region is CASSAGTGVEQYF. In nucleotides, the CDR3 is TGTGCCAGCAGCGCCGGGACAGGGGTCGAGCAGTACTTC.

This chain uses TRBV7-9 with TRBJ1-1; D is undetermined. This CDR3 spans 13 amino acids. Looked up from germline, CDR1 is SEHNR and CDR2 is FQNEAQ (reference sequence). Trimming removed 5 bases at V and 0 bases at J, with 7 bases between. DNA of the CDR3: TGTGCCAGCAGCCAAGGAGTGAACACTGAAGCTTTCTTT. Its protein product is CASSQGVNTEAFF.

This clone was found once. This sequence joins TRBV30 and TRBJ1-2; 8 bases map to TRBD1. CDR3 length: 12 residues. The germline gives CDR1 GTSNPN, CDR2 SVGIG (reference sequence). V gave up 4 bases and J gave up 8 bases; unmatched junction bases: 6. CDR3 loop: CAWTGGGTGYTF. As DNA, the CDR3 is TGTGCCTGGACAGGGGGCGGAACGGGCTACACCTTC.